This T cell receptor beta chain originates from a study of T cells in Graves' hyperthyroidism and ophthalmopathy. TCR beta CDR3 regions were amplified from RNA transcripts. The study used the HTBI primer set for a first-round RT-PCR of the TCR CDR3. TCRdb analysed the multiplex PCR reads with MiXCR anew, one entry per CDR3 protein. Among 600,000 to 700,000 distinct CDR3 sequences, nearly 45% were seen once, and the ten largest hold roughly 6.5%. Germline-derived CDR1 and CDR2 are DFQATT and SNEGSKA (reference sequence). Trimming pared 1 base from V and 6 bases from J, leaving 9 bases between. The CDR3 totals 12 residues.

The receptor was derived from an adult man with Graves' disease, either hyperthyroidism or ophthalmopathy (not recorded which). The rearrangement links TRBV20-1 to TRBJ1-1; D is undetermined. What was sequenced was peripheral blood or thyroid tissue (not recorded which). CDR3 sequence reads: CSARVVQSEAFF. The DNA of the CDR3 is TGCAGTGCTAGAGTAGTACAGTCTGAAGCTTTCTTT.